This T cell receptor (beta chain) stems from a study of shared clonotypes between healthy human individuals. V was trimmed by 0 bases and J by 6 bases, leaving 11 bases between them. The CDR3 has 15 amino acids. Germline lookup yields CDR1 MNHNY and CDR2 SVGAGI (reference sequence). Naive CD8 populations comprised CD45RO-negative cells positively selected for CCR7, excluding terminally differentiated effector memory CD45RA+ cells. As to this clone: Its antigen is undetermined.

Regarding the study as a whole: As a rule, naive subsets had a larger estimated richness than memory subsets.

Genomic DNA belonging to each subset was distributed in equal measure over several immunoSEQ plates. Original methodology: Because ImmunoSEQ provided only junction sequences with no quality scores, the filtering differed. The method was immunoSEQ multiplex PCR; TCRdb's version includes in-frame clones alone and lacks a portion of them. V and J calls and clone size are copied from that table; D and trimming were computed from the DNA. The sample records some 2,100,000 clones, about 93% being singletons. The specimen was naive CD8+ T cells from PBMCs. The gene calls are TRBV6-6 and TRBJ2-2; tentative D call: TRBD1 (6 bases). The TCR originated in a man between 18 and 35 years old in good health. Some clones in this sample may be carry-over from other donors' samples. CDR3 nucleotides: TGTGCCAGCAGTTACTCACAGGGAGTAGCCGGGGAGCTGTTTTTT. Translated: CASSYSQGVAGELFF.